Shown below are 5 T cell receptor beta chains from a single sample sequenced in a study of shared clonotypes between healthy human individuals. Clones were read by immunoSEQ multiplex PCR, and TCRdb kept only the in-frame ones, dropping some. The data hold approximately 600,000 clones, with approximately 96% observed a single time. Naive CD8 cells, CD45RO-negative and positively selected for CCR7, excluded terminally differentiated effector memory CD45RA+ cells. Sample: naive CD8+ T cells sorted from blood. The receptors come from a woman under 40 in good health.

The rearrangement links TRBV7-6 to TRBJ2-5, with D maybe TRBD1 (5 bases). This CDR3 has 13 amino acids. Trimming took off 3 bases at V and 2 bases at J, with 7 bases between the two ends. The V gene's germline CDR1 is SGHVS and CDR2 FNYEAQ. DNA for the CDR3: TGTGCCAGCAGCTTGACAGAACAAGAGACCCAGTACTTC. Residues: CASSLTEQETQYF.

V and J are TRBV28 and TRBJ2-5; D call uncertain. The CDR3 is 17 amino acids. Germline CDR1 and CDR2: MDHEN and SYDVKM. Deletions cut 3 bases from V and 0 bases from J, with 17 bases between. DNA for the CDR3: TGTGCCAGCAGTTTTTGGCGGACGGTGACAAACCAAGAGACCCAGTACTTC. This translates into CASSFWRTVTNQETQYF.

The CDR3: CASRQGDTEAFF. The CDR3 DNA follows: TGTGCCAGCAGGCAGGGGGACACTGAAGCTTTCTTT. This chain joins TRBV13 and TRBJ1-1; 7 bases line up with TRBD1. The germline V gene has CDR1 PRHDT and CDR2 FYEKMQ (reference sequence). The length of the CDR3 is 12 residues. The J segment lost 3 bases and the V segment lost 6 bases, leaving 1 base of the junction unmatched.

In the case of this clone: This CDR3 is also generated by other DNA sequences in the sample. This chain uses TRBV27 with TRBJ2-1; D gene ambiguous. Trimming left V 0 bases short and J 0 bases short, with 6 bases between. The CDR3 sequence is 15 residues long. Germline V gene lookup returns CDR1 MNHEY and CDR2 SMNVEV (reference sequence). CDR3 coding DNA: TGTGCCAGCAGTTTATCGCCTAGCTCCTACAATGAGCAGTTCTTC. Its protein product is CASSLSPSSYNEQFF.

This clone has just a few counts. The CDR3 loop is CASSLSRTSASGGEQFF. CDR3 coding DNA: TGCGCCAGCAGCCTAAGCCGGACTAGCGCGTCCGGGGGTGAGCAGTTCTTC. The genes are TRBV4-1 and TRBJ2-1; 9 bases fit TRBD2. V shed 4 bases and J 9 bases; nucleotides not matched to a gene: 16. Germline values: CDR1 MGHRA, CDR2 YSYEKL. The CDR3 runs 17 residues.